This is a list of T cell receptor beta chains from one sample in a study of neurological immune-mediated disorders. TCRdb itself ran the 5' RACE reads through MiXCR, one entry per CDR3 protein. The sample lists approximately 46,000 distinct CDR3 sequences, 9% to 10% occurring once. Sequenced sample: PBMCs. Receptors were obtained from a woman in her thirties or forties in good health. The CDR3 runs from the conserved cysteine through the conserved F or W.

v_call	j_call	cdr3_aa
TRBV25-1	TRBJ1-1	CASSEQGPTEAFF
TRBV21-1	TRBJ1-5	CASSSDRRYQPQHF
TRBV7-2	TRBJ2-6	CASSQTRGGGANVLTF
TRBV7-8	TRBJ2-1	CASSLLWRNEQFF
TRBV7-2	TRBJ1-6	CASSSQGAAYASPLHF
TRBV20-1	TRBJ1-4	CSARGLRGTLTNEKLFF
TRBV7-3	TRBJ2-2	CASSLYAQGNTGELFF
TRBV20-1	TRBJ1-2	CSAGTGGSPGGYTF
TRBV6-2/TRBV6-3	TRBJ2-7	CASSYPSGGFYEQYF
TRBV4-3	TRBJ1-1	CASSQDGLTGGTEAFF
TRBV28	TRBJ1-2	CASRPSGGNYGYTF
TRBV14	TRBJ2-7	CASNQGDSYEQYF
TRBV5-5	TRBJ2-1	CARRPLATLSSYNEQFF
TRBV14	TRBJ2-7	CASSQESLISYEQYF
TRBV7-8	TRBJ1-5	CASSLPGHHSNQHQHF
TRBV12-3/TRBV12-4	TRBJ1-2	CASRKDGDRVAYGYTF
TRBV15	TRBJ2-3	CATKSGLAGITDTQYF
TRBV20-1	TRBJ2-5	CSATTLGTQYF
TRBV25-1	TRBJ2-5	CASSAGLGRAQYF
TRBV9	TRBJ1-1	CASSRTGTTEAFF
TRBV10-3	TRBJ1-6	CAIGQGLNNSPLHF
TRBV29-1	TRBJ2-1	CSDRTSEAFNEQFF
TRBV10-3	TRBJ2-3	CAISGGAGGDTQYF
TRBV20-1	TRBJ1-2	CSSPRVNYGYTF
TRBV20-1	TRBJ2-5	CSAKRQGAFWEETQYF
TRBV14	TRBJ2-5	CASSLRDGLQETQYF
TRBV20-1	TRBJ2-1	CSARDRGANEQFF
TRBV7-2	TRBJ1-1	CATNAPYGTNTEAFF
TRBV29-1	TRBJ1-6	CSVGSGTRNSPLHF
TRBV25-1	TRBJ2-3	CASSARSGRVTDTQYF
TRBV18	TRBJ2-7	CASSPRDNTYEQYF
TRBV29-1	TRBJ1-2	CSVGTGRTF
TRBV27	TRBJ2-3	CASTSGLALADTQYF
TRBV20-1	TRBJ1-1	CSVTGNTEGLTEAFF
TRBV5-1	TRBJ1-2	CASSQGTATYYGYTF
TRBV5-1	TRBJ2-1	CASSLTPGQTYNEQFF
TRBV12-3/TRBV12-4	TRBJ2-1	CASSRSSRTNEQFF
TRBV15	TRBJ1-5	CATSRDGQGWQPQHF
TRBV5-5	TRBJ1-1	CASSLDNLGRTTEAFF
TRBV5-5	TRBJ2-5	CASSSNGGQGRETQYF